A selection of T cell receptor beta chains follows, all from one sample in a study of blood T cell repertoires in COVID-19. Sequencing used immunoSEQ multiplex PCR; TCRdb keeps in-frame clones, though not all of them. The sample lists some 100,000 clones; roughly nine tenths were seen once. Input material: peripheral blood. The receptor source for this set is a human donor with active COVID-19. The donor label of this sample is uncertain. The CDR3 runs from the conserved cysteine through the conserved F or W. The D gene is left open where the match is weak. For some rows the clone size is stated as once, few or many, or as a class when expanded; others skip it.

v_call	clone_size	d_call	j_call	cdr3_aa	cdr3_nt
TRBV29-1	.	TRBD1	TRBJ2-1	CSVAARQGNEQFF	TGCAGCGTGGCAGCTAGACAGGGCAATGAGCAGTTCTTC
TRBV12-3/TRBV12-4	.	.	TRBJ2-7	CASSLGSVGEQYF	TGTGCCAGCAGTTTAGGAAGCGTCGGCGAGCAGTACTTC
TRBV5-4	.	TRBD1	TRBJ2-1	CASSSKTGDSSYNEQFF	TGTGCCAGCAGCTCGAAGACAGGGGACAGCTCCTACAATGAGCAGTTCTTC
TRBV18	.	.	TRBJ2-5	CASSPQGRETQYF	TGTGCCAGCTCACCTCAGGGTCGGGAGACCCAGTACTTC
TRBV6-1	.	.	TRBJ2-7	CASSEMEGGGYEQYF	TGTGCCAGCAGTGAAATGGAGGGCGGCGGCTACGAGCAGTACTTC
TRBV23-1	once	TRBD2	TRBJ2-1	CASSQVTLAGGPYNEQFF	TGCGCCAGCAGTCAGGTGACACTAGCGGGGGGTCCCTACAATGAGCAGTTCTTC
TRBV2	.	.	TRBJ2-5	CASSDGPPVQETQYF	TGTGCCAGCAGTGATGGCCCCCCTGTCCAAGAGACCCAGTACTTC
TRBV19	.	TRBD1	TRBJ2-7	CASSIAGGSYEQYF	TGTGCCAGTAGTATAGCAGGGGGCTCCTACGAGCAGTACTTC
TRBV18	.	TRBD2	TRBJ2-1	CASSPPGLAGGNNNEQFF	TGTGCCAGCTCACCCCCGGGACTAGCGGGGGGTAACAACAATGAGCAGTTCTTC
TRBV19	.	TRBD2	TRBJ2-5	CASSGEGLAKETQYF	TGTGCCAGTAGTGGAGAGGGACTAGCGAAAGAGACCCAGTACTTC
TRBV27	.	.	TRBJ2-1	CASSLQGSYNEQFF	TGTGCCAGCAGTCTACAGGGCTCCTACAATGAGCAGTTCTTC
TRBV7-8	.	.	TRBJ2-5	CASSLALAQETQYF	TGTGCCAGCAGCCTCGCGCTAGCCCAAGAGACCCAGTACTTC
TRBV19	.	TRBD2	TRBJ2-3	CASSKLAGATTDTQYF	TGTGCCAGTAGTAAACTAGCGGGGGCGACCACAGATACGCAGTATTTT
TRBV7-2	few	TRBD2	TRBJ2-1	CASSLCYWLLAGPYNEQFF	TGTGCCAGCAGCTTATGTTATTGGTTGCTAGCGGGGCCATACAATGAGCAGTTCTTC
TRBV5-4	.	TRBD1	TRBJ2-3	CASSSGQGALGGQYF	TGTGCCAGCAGCTCCGGACAGGGTGCTTTAGGAGGGCAGTATTTT
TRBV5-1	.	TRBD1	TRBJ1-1	CASSMTGGMGTEAFF	TGCGCCAGCAGCATGACAGGGGGAATGGGTACTGAAGCTTTCTTT
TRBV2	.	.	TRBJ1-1	CASTLQVRYTEAFF	TGTGCCAGCACCTTACAGGTCAGGTATACTGAAGCTTTCTTT
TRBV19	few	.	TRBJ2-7	CASSGQRARSSYEQYF	TGTGCCAGTAGTGGGCAGCGGGCAAGAAGCTCCTACGAGCAGTACTTC
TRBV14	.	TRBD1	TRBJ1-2	CASSSRQGNYGYTF	TGTGCCAGCAGCTCTAGACAGGGAAACTATGGCTACACCTTC
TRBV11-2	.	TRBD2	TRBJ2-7	CASSLGGGYEQYF	TGTGCCAGCAGCTTGGGCGGGGGCTACGAGCAGTACTTC
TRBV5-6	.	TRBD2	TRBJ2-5	CASSLQGGVRDQYF	TGTGCCAGCAGCTTGCAGGGAGGGGTTAGGGACCAGTACTTC
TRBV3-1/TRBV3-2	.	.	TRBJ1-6	CASSQAGLRGSSYNSPLHF	TGTGCCAGCAGCCAAGCCGGTTTGCGGGGGAGCTCCTATAATTCACCCCTCCACTTT
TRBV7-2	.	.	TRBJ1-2	CASSLVPPRGYTF	TGTGCCAGCAGCTTAGTCCCTCCTCGGGGCTACACCTTC
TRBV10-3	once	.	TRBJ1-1	CAISGGAVYTEAFF	TGTGCCATCAGTGGGGGCGCGGTGTACACTGAAGCTTTCTTT
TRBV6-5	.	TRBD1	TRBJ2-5	CASSRWGQGQETQYF	TGTGCCAGCAGTCGTTGGGGACAGGGCCAAGAGACCCAGTACTTC
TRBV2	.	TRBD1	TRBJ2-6	CASSGRDRERGTGANVLTF	TGTGCCAGCAGTGGAAGGGACAGGGAACGAGGTACGGGGGCCAACGTCCTGACTTTC
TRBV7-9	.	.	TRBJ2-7	CASGEQSYEQYF	TGTGCCAGCGGCGAACAGAGCTACGAGCAGTACTTC
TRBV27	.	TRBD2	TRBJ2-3	CASSLRTSWESTDTQYF	TGTGCCAGCAGTTTACGGACTAGTTGGGAAAGCACAGATACGCAGTATTTT
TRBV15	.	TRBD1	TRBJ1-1	CATSRYGQGNTEAFF	TGTGCCACCAGCAGATATGGACAGGGGAACACTGAAGCTTTCTTT
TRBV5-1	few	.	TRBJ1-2	CASSLESRAGGYTF	TGCGCCAGCAGCTTGGAGTCCAGGGCAGGTGGCTACACCTTC
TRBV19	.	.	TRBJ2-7	CASSIGRGISYEQYF	TGTGCCAGTAGTATTGGGCGGGGCATCTCCTACGAGCAGTACTTC
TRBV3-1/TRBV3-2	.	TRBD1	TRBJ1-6	CASSHWTGNSPLHF	TGTGCCAGCAGCCATTGGACAGGCAATTCACCCCTCCACTTT
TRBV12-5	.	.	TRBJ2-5	CASGNDRTGEGRGKSGTQYF	TGTGCTAGTGGCAACGACAGGACAGGAGAGGGACGGGGGAAATCTGGGACCCAGTACTTC
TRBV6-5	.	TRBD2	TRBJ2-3	CASRLGLTDTQYF	TGTGCCAGCAGACTGGGACTAACAGATACGCAGTATTTT
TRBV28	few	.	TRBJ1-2	CASSTTVNYGYTF	TGTGCCAGCAGTACGACAGTTAACTATGGCTACACCTTC
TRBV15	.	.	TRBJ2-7	CATSRDSTGYEQYF	TGTGCCACCAGCAGAGATTCGACAGGTTACGAGCAGTACTTC
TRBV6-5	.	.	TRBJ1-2	CASRLDTSRGSGYTF	TGTGCCAGCAGGTTGGACACGTCGAGAGGCTCTGGCTACACCTTC
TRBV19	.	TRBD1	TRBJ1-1	CASRQGMNTEAFF	TGTGCCAGTAGACAGGGGATGAACACTGAAGCTTTCTTT
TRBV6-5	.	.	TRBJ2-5	CASRDYSEETQYF	TGTGCCAGCAGAGACTATTCGGAGGAGACCCAGTACTTC
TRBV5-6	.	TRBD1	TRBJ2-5	CASSFRSWDSRGETQYF	TGTGCCAGCAGCTTTAGATCTTGGGACAGCCGGGGAGAGACCCAGTACTTC
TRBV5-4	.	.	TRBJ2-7	CASSLASRGGEQYF	TGTGCCAGCAGCTTGGCCTCTCGGGGAGGCGAGCAGTACTTC
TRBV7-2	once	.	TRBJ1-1	CASSLRQATFF	TGTGCCAGCAGCTTGCGACAGGCGACTTTCTTT
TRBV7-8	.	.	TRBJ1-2	CASSLAGRSYGYTF	TGTGCCAGCAGCTTAGCGGGGAGAAGCTATGGCTACACCTTC
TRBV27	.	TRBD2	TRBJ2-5	CASSPYGGASGKTQYF	TGTGCCAGCAGCCCCTACGGGGGGGCCTCGGGGAAGACCCAGTACTTC
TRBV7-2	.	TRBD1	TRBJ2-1	CASSLAYRTGSYNEQFF	TGTGCCAGCAGCTTAGCCTACAGGACAGGCTCCTACAATGAGCAGTTCTTC
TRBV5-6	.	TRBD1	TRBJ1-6	CASSSGDRQYNSPLHF	TGTGCCAGCAGTTCCGGGGACAGACAATATAATTCACCCCTCCACTTT
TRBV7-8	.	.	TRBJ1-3	CASSPRDFRPGNTIYF	TGTGCCAGCAGCCCCCGGGACTTCAGACCTGGAAACACCATATATTTT
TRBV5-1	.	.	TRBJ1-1	CASSLVGAEEAFF	TGCGCCAGCAGCTTGGTGGGGGCTGAGGAAGCTTTCTTT
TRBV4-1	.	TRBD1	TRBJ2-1	CASSQEVQGVGRNEQFF	TGCGCCAGCAGCCAAGAGGTTCAGGGGGTTGGTCGCAATGAGCAGTTCTTC
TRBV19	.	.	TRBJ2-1	CASSISGNWYNEQFF	TGTGCCAGTAGTATATCGGGAAACTGGTACAATGAGCAGTTCTTC
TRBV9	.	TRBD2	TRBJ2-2	CASSVVQRGALPDNTGELFF	TGTGCCAGCAGCGTAGTCCAGCGGGGGGCCCTACCAGATAACACCGGGGAGCTGTTTTTT
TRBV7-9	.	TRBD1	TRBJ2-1	CASSYRTGDLGNEQFF	TGTGCCAGCAGCTATAGGACAGGGGATTTAGGGAATGAGCAGTTCTTC